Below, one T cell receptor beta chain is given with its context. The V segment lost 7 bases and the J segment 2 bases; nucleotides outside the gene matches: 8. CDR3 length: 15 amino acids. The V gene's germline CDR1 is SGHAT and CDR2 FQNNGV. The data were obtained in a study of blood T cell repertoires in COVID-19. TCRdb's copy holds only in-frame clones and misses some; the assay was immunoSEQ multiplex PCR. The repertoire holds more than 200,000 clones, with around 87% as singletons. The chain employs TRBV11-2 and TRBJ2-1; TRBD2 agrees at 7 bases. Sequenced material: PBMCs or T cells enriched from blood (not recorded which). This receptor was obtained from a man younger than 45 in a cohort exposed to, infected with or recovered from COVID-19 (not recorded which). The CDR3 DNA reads TGTGCCAGCAATTCGATTGGGGGGGCCTACAATGAGCAGTTCTTC. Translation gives CASNSIGGAYNEQFF.